A single sample is the source of the 15 T cell receptor beta chains below, sequenced in a study of blood T cell repertoires in COVID-19. Assay used: immunoSEQ multiplex PCR; TCRdb lists only in-frame clones, some missing. The sample includes a few hundred thousand clones, 90% of them seen just once. Material for sequencing was peripheral blood. These receptors were obtained from a woman aged 45 to 65 with COVID-19, enrolled during active disease.

This clone occurred once. This chain uses TRBV4-3 with TRBJ2-2; 11 nucleotides match TRBD2. The CDR3 runs to 15 residues. Looked up from germline, CDR1 is LGHNA and CDR2 is YSLEER. V lost 4 bases and J lost 3; bases outside the gene matches: 1. The CDR3 region is CASSLAGGYTGELFF. CDR3 nucleotides: TGCGCCAGCAGCCTAGCGGGAGGGTACACCGGGGAGCTGTTTTTT.

The CDR3 reads CASSQVTGFSGNTIYF. The DNA of the CDR3 is TGTGCCAGCAGCCAAGTTACAGGGTTCTCTGGAAACACCATATATTTT. The rearrangement joins TRBV14 to TRBJ1-3; D is possibly TRBD1 (6 bases). CDR1 and CDR2 from the germline V gene are SGHDN and FVKESK. Between the trimmed V and J ends, which lost 1 base and 0 bases, there was a span of 10 bases. This CDR3 is built from 16 residues.

A single count supports this clone. This chain links TRBV7-9 with TRBJ1-1; 10 positions agree with TRBD1. The CDR3 contains 17 residues. Trimming at V came to 5 bases and at J to 0 bases, leaving 9 bases not matched to a gene. Germline CDR1 and CDR2: SEHNR and FQNEAQ (reference sequence). CDR3 in amino acids: CASSPTGGLGMNTEAFF. The CDR3 DNA sequence: TGTGCCAGCAGCCCGACAGGGGGCCTTGGGATGAACACTGAAGCTTTCTTT.

The chain employs TRBV9 and TRBJ1-4, with 7 bases matching TRBD1. Losses at the gene ends were 0 bases for V and 2 bases for J; bases not matched to a gene: 4. This CDR3 has 16 amino acids. Germline V gene sequence: CDR1 SGDLS, CDR2 YYNGEE. The CDR3 is CASSVGRGRTNEKLFF. The CDR3 coding sequence is TGTGCCAGCAGCGTAGGGAGGGGGCGGACTAATGAAAAACTGTTTTTT.

V is TRBV9 and J is TRBJ1-2; the D is unclear. The germline V gene has CDR1 SGDLS and CDR2 YYNGEE. This CDR3 is built from 15 residues. V lost 0 bases, J lost 6 bases, and 15 bases lay in between. CDR3 amino acids: CASSVEGDALDGYTF. The CDR3 bases are TGTGCCAGCAGCGTAGAGGGAGACGCCTTGGATGGCTACACCTTC.

The chain couples TRBV9 to TRBJ1-5; D remains ambiguous. CDR1 is SGDLS and CDR2 is YYNGEE in the germline V gene. With 2 bases removed from V and 2 bases from J, the gap between germline ends came to 11 bases. The CDR3 contains 15 residues. The CDR3: CASSVGPSGNQPQHF. In DNA form, the CDR3 reads TGTGCCAGCAGCGTTGGGCCCTCGGGCAATCAGCCCCAGCATTTT. The full variable domain, in which reference TRBV9 and TRBJ1-5 provide the parts outside the CDR3, is DSGVTQTPKHLITATGQRVTLRCSPRSGDLSVYWYQQSLDQGLQFLIQYYNGEERAKGNILERFSAQQFPDLHSELNLSSLELGDSALYFCASSVGPSGNQPQHFGDGTRLSIL.

The chain is built from TRBV7-3 and TRBJ2-1; TRBD2 aligns across 10 bases. The CDR3 is 14 residues long. Germline V gene sequence: CDR1 SGHTA, CDR2 FQGTGA. Trimming removed 6 bases from V and 7 bases from J; junction bases left unmatched: 6. The CDR3 DNA is TGTGCCAGCAGTCTCCTAGCGGGAGTAAATGAGCAGTTCTTC. It encodes CASSLLAGVNEQFF.

The chain carries TRBV7-6 and TRBJ1-4; 11 nucleotides match TRBD1. Germline V gene data show CDR1 as SGHVS and CDR2 as FNYEAQ. Losses at the gene ends were 5 bases for V and 8 bases for J; bases not matched to a gene: 13. The CDR3 has 17 amino acids. CDR3 protein: CASSLGQGAAIGEKLFF. CDR3 DNA: TGTGCCAGCAGCCTCGGACAGGGGGCGGCAATAGGAGAAAAACTGTTTTTT.

V and J are TRBV7-2 and TRBJ2-2; TRBD2 is a possible D gene (5 bases). Trimming took 5 bases from V and 0 from J, leaving 7 bases between them. Germline V gene sequence: CDR1 SGHTA, CDR2 FQGNSA. The CDR3 is 14 amino acids. CDR3 coding DNA: TGTGCCAGCAGCCTACTAGCGAACACCGGGGAGCTGTTTTTT. It specifies CASSLLANTGELFF.

Only one count was recorded for this clone. V gene TRBV6-6 combines with J gene TRBJ2-6; D gene ambiguous. The CDR3 is 15 residues long. V was trimmed by 6 bases and J by 3 bases, leaving 12 bases between them. CDR1 is MNHNY and CDR2 is SVGAGI in the germline V gene (reference sequence). The CDR3 here is CASSPDLSGANVLTF. Written as DNA, the CDR3 is TGTGCCAGCAGCCCCGACTTAAGTGGGGCCAACGTCCTGACTTTC.

The V call is TRBV19, the J call TRBJ2-1, with 7 bases aligning to TRBD2. The germline CDR1 and CDR2 sequences are LNHDA and SQIVND (reference sequence). Trimming removed 6 bases from V and 0 bases from J; junction bases left unmatched: 17. The CDR3 consists of 19 residues. CDR3 sequence reads: CASSPSKGSGTNSYNEQFF. The CDR3 DNA reads TGTGCCAGTAGCCCTAGTAAAGGCAGCGGGACCAACTCCTACAATGAGCAGTTCTTC.

CDR3 in DNA: TGTGCCAGCAGGATCTTTCGCGGGAGTGGCACAGATACGCAGTATTTT. It codes for CASRIFRGSGTDTQYF. J is TRBJ2-3 and V is TRBV2, with 7 bases lining up with TRBD2. The CDR3 spans 16 residues. The germline gives CDR1 SNHLY, CDR2 FYNNEI. The J segment lost 1 base and the V segment lost 6 bases, leaving 10 bases of the junction unmatched.

The rearrangement joins TRBV13 to TRBJ2-6; D remains unclear. Trimming took off 7 bases at V and 0 bases at J, with 10 bases between the two ends. The germline V gene has CDR1 PRHDT and CDR2 FYEKMQ (reference sequence). CDR3 length equals 15 residues. CDR3 DNA: TGTGCCAGCAACTATCGGATCTCTGGGGCCAACGTCCTGACTTTC. Its protein is CASNYRISGANVLTF.

This chain links TRBV27 with TRBJ2-7; TRBD1 might be the D (5 bases). V lost 5 bases and J lost 2, with 28 bases in between. The length of the CDR3 is 19 residues. Germline V gene sequence: CDR1 MNHEY, CDR2 SMNVEV (reference sequence). The CDR3 region has the DNA TGTGCCAGCAGTCTAACAGGCCTCCGTGGGGCAACCACTACCTACGAGCAGTACTTC. Translation: CASSLTGLRGATTTYEQYF.

The chain recombines TRBV27 with TRBJ2-1; the match to TRBD2 covers 8 bases. The germline CDR1 and CDR2 sequences are MNHEY and SMNVEV (reference sequence). Unmatched junction bases numbered 11, after V lost 7 bases and J lost 6 bases. This CDR3 comprises 15 residues. The CDR3 region is CASKPLGLGTNEQFF. The CDR3 DNA is TGTGCCAGCAAGCCCCTGGGACTAGGCACCAATGAGCAGTTCTTC.